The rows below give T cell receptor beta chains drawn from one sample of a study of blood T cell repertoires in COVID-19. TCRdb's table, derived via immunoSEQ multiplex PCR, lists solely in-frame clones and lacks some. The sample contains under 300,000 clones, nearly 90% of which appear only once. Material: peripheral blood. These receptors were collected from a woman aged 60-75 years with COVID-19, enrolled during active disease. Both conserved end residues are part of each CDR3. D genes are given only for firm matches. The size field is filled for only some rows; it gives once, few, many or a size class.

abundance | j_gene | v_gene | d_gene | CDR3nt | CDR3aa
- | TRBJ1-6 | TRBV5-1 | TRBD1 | TGCGCCAGCAGCGTGGACAGGGCCAATTCACCCCTCCACTTT | CASSVDRANSPLHF
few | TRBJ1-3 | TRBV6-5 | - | TGTGCCAGCAGTTATGGACGGGACTCGAAACGGGGCACCATATATTTT | CASSYGRDSKRGTIYF
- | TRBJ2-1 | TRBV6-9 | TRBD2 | TGTGCCATACCTCTCAGCGGGGGGAACTACAATGAGCAGTTCTTC | CAIPLSGGNYNEQFF
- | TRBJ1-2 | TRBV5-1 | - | TGCGCCAGCAGCGGGGGGGTTGCCTATGGCTACACCTTC | CASSGGVAYGYTF
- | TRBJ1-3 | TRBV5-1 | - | TGCGCCAGCAGCTTTGAGGGAAACACCATATATTTT | CASSFEGNTIYF
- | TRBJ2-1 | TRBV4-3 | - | TGCGCCAGCAGCACCCATATCAGCTCCTACAATGAGCAGTTCTTC | CASSTHISSYNEQFF
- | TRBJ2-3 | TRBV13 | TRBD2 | TGTGCCAGCAGCTGGGGACTAGCGGGGGCCTCGATCACAGATACGCAGTATTTT | CASSWGLAGASITDTQYF
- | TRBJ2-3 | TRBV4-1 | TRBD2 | TGCGCCAGCAGCCAAGCCAGCGGGACTATTAAAAACACAGATACGCAGTATTTT | CASSQASGTIKNTDTQYF
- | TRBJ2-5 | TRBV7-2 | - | TGTGCCAGCAGCCGTTCCGGGGAGACCCAGTACTTC | CASSRSGETQYF
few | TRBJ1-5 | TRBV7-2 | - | TGTGCCAGCAGCTCAGGGTGGGGTCAGCCCCAGCATTTT | CASSSGWGQPQHF
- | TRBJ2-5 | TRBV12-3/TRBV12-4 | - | TGTGCCAGCAGTTTAGGCAGACAAGAGACCCAGTACTTC | CASSLGRQETQYF
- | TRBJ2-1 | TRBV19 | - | TGTGCCAGTAGTATAGAGGCGGGACTCTACAATGAGCAGTTCTTC | CASSIEAGLYNEQFF
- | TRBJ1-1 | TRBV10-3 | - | TGTGCCATCAGGGTCGGGGGGGAGGCGAACACTGAAGCTTTCTTT | CAIRVGGEANTEAFF